There are many counts of the clone carrying this T cell receptor (beta chain). What it binds is unknown. This sample is part of a study of naive and memory T cell subsets. Amplification of ligated cDNA took four PCR rounds with SP2 and nested alpha and beta constant primers. Each CDR3 protein gets one entry after TCRdb re-called the UMI-ligation and nested PCR reads with MiXCR. The table lists 25,000 to 35,000 distinct CDR3 sequences, about 6.9% of them singletons. Study observations and caveats: Higher TCR numbers at tuberculin sites reflect T cell infiltration, per interpretation.

CDR3 length equals 13 residues. In germline, CDR1 is SGHTA, CDR2 FQGNSA. Trimming removed 5 bases from V and 4 bases from J, with 11 bases in between. Treatment denoted: skin biopsy from PPD injection site in Mantoux-positive individual. The library had UMIs added by 3' ligation of an oligonucleotide to TCR cDNA. Biopsied sites were PPD injections in people with a positive Mantoux test. The chain joins TRBV7-2 to TRBJ1-2; D gene ambiguous. The source was skin, collected from a tuberculin skin test site. The TCR sequence derives from an adult in good health. The CDR3 nucleotides are TGTGCCAGCAGCCCCACGGCTTCCTATGGCTACACCTTC. It translates to CASSPTASYGYTF.